This TCR beta chain was documented in a study of cytomegalovirus exposure and HLA in healthy donors. Study information: A data release that came early held approximately 85 million unique TCRs from HLA-typed donors. Findings and caveats of the study: As a later analysis revealed, most CMV-associated TCR beta chains appeared HLA-restricted. Prediction of most subjects' HLA-A and HLA-B alleles by TCR beta sequences was reportedly accurate. Immune exposure data for these donors was limited to CMV serostatus.

Comment on this clone: Antigen specificity is unknown.

V was pared by 2 bases and J by 6 bases, with 8 bases between. Germline V lookup: CDR1 SNHLY, CDR2 FYNNEI. The CDR3 sequence is 13 residues long. PCR employed 60 Vbeta and 13 Jbeta primers. Repertoires were generated with immunoSEQ multiplex PCR, while TCRdb's copy carries only in-frame clones and drops some. Seen here are tens of thousands of clones, about 61% observed once, and the top ten hold roughly 3%. The sequence was obtained from a woman between 50 and 59 years old in good health and CMV-seronegative. Sequenced material: PBMCs. The chain joins TRBV2 to TRBJ1-5, with TRBD1 as a possible D gene (5 bases). This CDR3 reads CASSEQGSQPQHF. In DNA, the CDR3 is TGTGCCAGCAGTGAACAGGGATCTCAGCCCCAGCATTTT.